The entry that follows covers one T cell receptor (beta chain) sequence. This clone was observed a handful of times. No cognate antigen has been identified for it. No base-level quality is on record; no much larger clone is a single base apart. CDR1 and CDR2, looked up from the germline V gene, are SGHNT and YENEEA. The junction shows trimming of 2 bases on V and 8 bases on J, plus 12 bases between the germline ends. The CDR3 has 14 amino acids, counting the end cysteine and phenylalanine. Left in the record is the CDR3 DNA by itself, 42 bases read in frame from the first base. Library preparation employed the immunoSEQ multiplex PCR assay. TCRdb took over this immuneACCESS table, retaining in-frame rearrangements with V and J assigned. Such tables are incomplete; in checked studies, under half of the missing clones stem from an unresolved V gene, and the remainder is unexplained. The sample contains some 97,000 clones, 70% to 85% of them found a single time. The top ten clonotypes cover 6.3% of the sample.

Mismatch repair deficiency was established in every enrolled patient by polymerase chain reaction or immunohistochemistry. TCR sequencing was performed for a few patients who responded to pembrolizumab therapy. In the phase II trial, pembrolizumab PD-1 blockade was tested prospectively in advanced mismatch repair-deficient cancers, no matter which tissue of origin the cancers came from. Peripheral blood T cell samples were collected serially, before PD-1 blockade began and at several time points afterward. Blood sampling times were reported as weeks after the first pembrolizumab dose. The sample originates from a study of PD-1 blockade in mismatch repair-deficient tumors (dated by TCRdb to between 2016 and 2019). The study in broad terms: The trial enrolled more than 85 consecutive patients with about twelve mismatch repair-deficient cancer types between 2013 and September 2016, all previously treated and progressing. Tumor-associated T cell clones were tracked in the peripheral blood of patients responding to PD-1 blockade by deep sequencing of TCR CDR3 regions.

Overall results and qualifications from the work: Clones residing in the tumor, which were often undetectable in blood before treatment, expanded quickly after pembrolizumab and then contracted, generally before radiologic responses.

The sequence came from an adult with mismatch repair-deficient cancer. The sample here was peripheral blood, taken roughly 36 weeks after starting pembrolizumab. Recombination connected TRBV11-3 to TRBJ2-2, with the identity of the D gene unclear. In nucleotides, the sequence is TGTGCCAGCAGCTTATTTTTTACCAGGGGGGAGCTGTTTTTT. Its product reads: CASSLFFTRGELFF.